This record looks at one TCR beta chain sequence and its context. The data originate from a study of control samples from healthy donors and cancer patients. This CDR3 has 11 residues. Losses at the gene ends were 10 bases for V and 10 bases for J; bases not matched to a gene: 6. Germline V CDR1 and CDR2: MNHEY, SMNVEV (reference sequence). TCRdb keeps only in-frame clones here, not all; method: immunoSEQ multiplex PCR. The sample has around 79,000 clones, 80% to 95% seen once. The sequencing input was PBMCs. The rearrangement links TRBV27 to TRBJ2-1, with 8 bases identical to TRBD1. The TCR comes from a middle-aged woman with lung cancer. The CDR3 region is CATRTGREQFF. DNA for the CDR3: TGTGCCACCAGGACAGGGCGGGAGCAGTTCTTC.